The sequence of this TCR beta chain was determined in a study of control samples from healthy donors and cancer patients. Sequenced by immunoSEQ multiplex PCR; TCRdb stores in-frame clones only, minus some. The data contain approximately 180,000 clones, roughly 92% of them singletons. Turning to this clone: Other DNA variants within this sample encode the same CDR3.

The CDR3 consists of 13 residues. With V trimmed by 3 bases and J by 2 bases, 1 base remained unmatched. CDR1 and CDR2 (germline): SQVTM, ANQGSEA. The chain recombines TRBV29-1 with TRBJ2-5; 9 bases map to TRBD2. The sequenced material came from blood. The clonotype originates from a woman aged 18-35 years in good health. The CDR3 nucleotides are TGCAGCGTTGAGGCGGGAGGGCAAGAGACCCAGTACTTC. Translating it yields CSVEAGGQETQYF.